The T cell receptor beta chain described here comes from a study of PD-1 blockade in classical Hodgkin lymphoma. Whole-study findings and limits: CD4+ TCR diversity rose significantly by C4D1, and CD8+ TCR diversity did not. Diversity similar to that of newly diagnosed patients was seen at baseline in complete responders. Patients starting nivolumab less than 1 year after ASCT had lower diversity and were excluded from later analyses. Newly diagnosed patients reportedly trailed healthy donors in baseline TCR diversity.

Note on this clone: Its antigen is unidentified.

The CDR3 sequence is 14 residues long. Germline V gives CDR1 MGHDK, CDR2 SYGVNS. V was pared by 6 bases and J by 4 bases, with 6 bases of the junction left unmatched. Each patient's relapse followed autologous stem cell transplantation, and brentuximab vedotin exposure varied. TCRdb's table, derived via immunoSEQ multiplex PCR, lists solely in-frame clones and lacks some. The table includes about 94,000 clones, 89% detected once. Sequencing was performed on peripheral blood mononuclear cells (PBMCs), taken before the second cycle of nivolumab. V and J are TRBV25-1 and TRBJ1-1; 9 nucleotides match TRBD1. This TCR was sampled from a human donor with classical Hodgkin lymphoma. The CDR3 here is CASRLGQGSTEAFF. In DNA, the CDR3 is TGTGCCAGCAGACTAGGACAGGGGAGCACTGAAGCTTTCTTT.